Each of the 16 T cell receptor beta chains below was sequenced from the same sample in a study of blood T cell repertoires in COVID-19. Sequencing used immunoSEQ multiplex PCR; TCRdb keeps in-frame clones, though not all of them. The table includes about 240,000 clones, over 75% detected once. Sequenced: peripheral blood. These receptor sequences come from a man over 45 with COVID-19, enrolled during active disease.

CDR3 nucleotide sequence: TGTGCCAGCTCACCCGAAGCAGGGGGCGGCAATCAGCCCCAGCATTTT. Translating gives CASSPEAGGGNQPQHF. The rearrangement joins TRBV18 to TRBJ1-5, with 8 bases aligning to TRBD1. The CDR3 is 16 amino acids. V lost 3 bases and J lost 2; bases outside the gene matches: 6. The V gene's germline CDR1 is KGHSH and CDR2 LQKENI.

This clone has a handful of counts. CDR3 sequence (DNA): TGTGCCAGCAGTCGGGGACTAGGGGAGACCCAGTACTTC. It yields the protein CASSRGLGETQYF. The rearrangement links TRBV27 to TRBJ2-5; 8 bases are a match to TRBD2. J lost 5 bases, V lost 5 bases, and 4 bases had no gene match. Germline CDR1 reads MNHEY; CDR2 reads SMNVEV (reference sequence). This CDR3 has 13 residues.

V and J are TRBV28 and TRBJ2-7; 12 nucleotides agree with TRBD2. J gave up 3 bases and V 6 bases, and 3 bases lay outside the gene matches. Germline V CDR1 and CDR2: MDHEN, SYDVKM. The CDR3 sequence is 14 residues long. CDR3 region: CASSLTSGGYEQYF. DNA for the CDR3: TGTGCCAGCAGCCTGACTAGCGGGGGCTACGAGCAGTACTTC.

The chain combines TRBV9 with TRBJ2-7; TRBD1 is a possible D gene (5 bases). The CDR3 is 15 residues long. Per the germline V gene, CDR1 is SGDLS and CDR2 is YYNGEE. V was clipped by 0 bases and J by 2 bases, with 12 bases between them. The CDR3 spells CASSVANRRTYEQYF. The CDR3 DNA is TGTGCCAGCAGCGTAGCAAACAGGCGAACCTACGAGCAGTACTTC. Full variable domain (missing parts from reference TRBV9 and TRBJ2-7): DSGVTQTPKHLITATGQRVTLRCSPRSGDLSVYWYQQSLDQGLQFLIQYYNGEERAKGNILERFSAQQFPDLHSELNLSSLELGDSALYFCASSVANRRTYEQYFGPGTRLTVT.

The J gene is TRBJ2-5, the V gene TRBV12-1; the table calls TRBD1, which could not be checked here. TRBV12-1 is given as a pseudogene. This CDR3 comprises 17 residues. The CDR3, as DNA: TGTGCCAGCAGCTTGGGGGACACGGGCGGTCGGCAAGAGACCCAGTACTTC. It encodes CASSLGDTGGRQETQYF.

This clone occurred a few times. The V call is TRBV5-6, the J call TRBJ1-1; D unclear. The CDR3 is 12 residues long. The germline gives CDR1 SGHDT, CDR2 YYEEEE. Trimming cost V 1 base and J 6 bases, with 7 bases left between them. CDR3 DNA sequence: TGTGCCAGCAGCTTGTCACGGGCTGAAGCTTTCTTT. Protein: CASSLSRAEAFF.

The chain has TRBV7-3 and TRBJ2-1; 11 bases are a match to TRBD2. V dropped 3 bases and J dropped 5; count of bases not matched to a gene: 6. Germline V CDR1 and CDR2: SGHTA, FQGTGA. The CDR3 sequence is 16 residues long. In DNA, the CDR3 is TGTGCCAGCAGCTTCCTAGCGGGGGGCCCCAACAATGAGCAGTTCTTC. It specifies CASSFLAGGPNNEQFF.

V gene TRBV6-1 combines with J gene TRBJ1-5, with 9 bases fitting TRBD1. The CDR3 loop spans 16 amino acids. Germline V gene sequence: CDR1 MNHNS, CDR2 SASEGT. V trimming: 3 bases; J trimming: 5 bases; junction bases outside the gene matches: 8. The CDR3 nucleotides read TGTGCCAGCAGTGAGGGGGAAACAGGGGGCCATCAGCCCCAGCATTTT. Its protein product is CASSEGETGGHQPQHF.

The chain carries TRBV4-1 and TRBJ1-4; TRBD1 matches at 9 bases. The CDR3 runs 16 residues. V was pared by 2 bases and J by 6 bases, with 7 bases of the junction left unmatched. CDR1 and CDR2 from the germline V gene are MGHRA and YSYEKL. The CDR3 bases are TGCGCCAGCAGCCAACTCCGGGACAGGGTTGATGAAAAACTGTTTTTT. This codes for CASSQLRDRVDEKLFF.

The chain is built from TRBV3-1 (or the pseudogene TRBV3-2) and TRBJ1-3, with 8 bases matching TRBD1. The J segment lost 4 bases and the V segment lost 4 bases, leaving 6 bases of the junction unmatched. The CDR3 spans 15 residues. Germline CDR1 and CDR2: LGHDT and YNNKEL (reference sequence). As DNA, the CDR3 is TGTGCCAGCAGCCTCCCGACAGGGGAAGGAAACACCATATATTTT. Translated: CASSLPTGEGNTIYF.

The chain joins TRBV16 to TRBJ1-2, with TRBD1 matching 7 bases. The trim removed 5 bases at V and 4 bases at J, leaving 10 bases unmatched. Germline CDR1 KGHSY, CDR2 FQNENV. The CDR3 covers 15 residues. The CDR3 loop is CASSTRQGSVYGYTF. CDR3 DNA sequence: TGTGCCAGCAGCACCCGACAGGGATCAGTCTATGGCTACACCTTC.

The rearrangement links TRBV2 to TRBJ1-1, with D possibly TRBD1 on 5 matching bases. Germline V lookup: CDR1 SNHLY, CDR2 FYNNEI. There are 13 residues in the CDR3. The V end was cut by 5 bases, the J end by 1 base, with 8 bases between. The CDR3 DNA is TGTGCCAGCAGTAGACAGAAGAACACTGAAGCTTTCTTT. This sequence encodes CASSRQKNTEAFF.

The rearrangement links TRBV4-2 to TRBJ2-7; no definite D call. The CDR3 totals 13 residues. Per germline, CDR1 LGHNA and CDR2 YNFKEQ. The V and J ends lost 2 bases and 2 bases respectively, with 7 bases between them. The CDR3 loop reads CASSQLDTYEQYF. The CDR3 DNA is TGTGCCAGCAGCCAACTTGACACCTACGAGCAGTACTTC.

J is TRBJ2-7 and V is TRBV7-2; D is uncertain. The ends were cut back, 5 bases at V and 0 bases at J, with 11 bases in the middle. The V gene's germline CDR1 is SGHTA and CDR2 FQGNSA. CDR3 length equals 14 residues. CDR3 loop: CASSALGPSYEQYF. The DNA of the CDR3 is TGTGCCAGCAGCGCCCTGGGCCCCTCCTACGAGCAGTACTTC.

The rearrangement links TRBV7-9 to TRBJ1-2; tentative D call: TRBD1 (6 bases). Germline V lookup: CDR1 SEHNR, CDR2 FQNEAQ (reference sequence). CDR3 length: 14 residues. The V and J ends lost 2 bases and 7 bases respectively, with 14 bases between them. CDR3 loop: CASSLKTGGAGYTF. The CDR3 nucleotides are TGTGCCAGCAGCTTAAAGACAGGTGGCGCTGGCTACACCTTC.

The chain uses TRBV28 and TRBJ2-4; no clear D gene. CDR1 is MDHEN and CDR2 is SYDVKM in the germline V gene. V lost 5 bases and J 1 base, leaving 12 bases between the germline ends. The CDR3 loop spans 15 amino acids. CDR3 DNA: TGTGCCAGCAGTCCGACAAATATCGCCAAAAACATTCAGTACTTC. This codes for CASSPTNIAKNIQYF.